This T cell receptor beta chain comes out of a study of spatial heterogeneity in lung cancer. Study-wide results and caveats: The study found that expanded intratumoral alpha and beta TCR counts tracked tumor mutation counts.

Using its own MiXCR run on the 5' RACE reads, TCRdb lists one record per CDR3 protein. Of about 100,000 distinct CDR3 sequences in the sample, 4% to 4.5% were seen once. Trimming cost V 9 bases and J 3 bases; bases outside gene matches: 11. There are 15 residues in the CDR3. Germline V gives CDR1 MDHEN, CDR2 SYDVKM. Time point defined: sample taken at primary tumor resection. This clonotype appeared many times. Its antigen is undetermined. This material consisted of lung tumor tissue, taken at surgery. The V call is TRBV28, the J call TRBJ1-5, with 7 bases lining up with TRBD1. The TCR originated in a male donor with early-stage non-small cell lung cancer. The chain's CDR3 is CASTMTGFTNQPQHF. CDR3 DNA: TGTGCCAGTACGATGACAGGGTTTACCAATCAGCCCCAGCATTTT.